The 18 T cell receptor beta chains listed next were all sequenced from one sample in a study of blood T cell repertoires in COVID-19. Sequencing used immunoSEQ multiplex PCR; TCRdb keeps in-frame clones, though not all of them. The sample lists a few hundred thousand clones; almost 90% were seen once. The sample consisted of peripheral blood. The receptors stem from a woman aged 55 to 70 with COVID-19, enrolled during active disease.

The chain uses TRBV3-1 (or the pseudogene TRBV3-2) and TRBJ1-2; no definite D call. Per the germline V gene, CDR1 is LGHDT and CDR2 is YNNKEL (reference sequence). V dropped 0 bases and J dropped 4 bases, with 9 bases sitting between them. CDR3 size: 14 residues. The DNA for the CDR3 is TGTGCCAGCAGCCAAGATATGGGCTCCTATGGCTACACCTTC. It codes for CASSQDMGSYGYTF.

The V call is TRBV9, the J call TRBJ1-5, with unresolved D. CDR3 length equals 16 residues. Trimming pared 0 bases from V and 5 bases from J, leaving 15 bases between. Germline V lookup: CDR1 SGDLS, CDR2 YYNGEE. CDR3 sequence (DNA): TGTGCCAGCAGCGTAGTTCCCCGGGAAACTCATCAGCCCCAGCATTTT. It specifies CASSVVPRETHQPQHF.

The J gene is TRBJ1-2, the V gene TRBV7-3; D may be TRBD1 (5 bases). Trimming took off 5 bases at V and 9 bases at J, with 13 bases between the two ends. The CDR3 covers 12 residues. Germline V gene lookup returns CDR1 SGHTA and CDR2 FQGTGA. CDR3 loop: CASSPGGRSYTF. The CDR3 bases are TGTGCCAGCAGCCCGGGGGGTCGGAGCTACACCTTC. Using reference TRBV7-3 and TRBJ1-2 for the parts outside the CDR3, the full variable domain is GAGVSQTPSNKVTEKGKYVELRCDPISGHTALYWYRQSLGQGPEFLIYFQGTGAADDSGLPNDRFFAVRPEGSVSTLKIQRTERGDSAVYLCASSPGGRSYTFGSGTRLTVV.

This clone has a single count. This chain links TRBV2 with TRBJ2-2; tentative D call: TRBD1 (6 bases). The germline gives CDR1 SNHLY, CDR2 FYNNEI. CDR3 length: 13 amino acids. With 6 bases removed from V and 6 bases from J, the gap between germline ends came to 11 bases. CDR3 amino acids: CASRVQGPGELFF. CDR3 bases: TGTGCCAGCAGAGTACAGGGTCCCGGGGAGCTGTTTTTT.

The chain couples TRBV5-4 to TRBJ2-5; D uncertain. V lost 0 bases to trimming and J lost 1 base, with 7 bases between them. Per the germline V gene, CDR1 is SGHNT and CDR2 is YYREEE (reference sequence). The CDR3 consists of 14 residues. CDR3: CASSLAGSQETQYF. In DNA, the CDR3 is TGTGCCAGCAGCTTGGCAGGCTCCCAAGAGACCCAGTACTTC.

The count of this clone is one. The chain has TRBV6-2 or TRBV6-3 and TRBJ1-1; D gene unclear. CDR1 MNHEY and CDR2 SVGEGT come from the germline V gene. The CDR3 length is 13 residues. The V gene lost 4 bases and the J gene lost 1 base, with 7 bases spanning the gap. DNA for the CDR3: TGTGCCAGCAGTTTTGGCAAGAACACTGAAGCTTTCTTT. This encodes CASSFGKNTEAFF.

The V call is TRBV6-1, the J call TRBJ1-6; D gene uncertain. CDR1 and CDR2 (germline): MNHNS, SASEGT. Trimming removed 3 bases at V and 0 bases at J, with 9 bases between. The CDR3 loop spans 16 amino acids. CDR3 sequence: CASSDRISSYNSPLHF. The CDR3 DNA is TGTGCCAGCAGTGACAGGATAAGCTCCTATAATTCACCCCTCCACTTT.

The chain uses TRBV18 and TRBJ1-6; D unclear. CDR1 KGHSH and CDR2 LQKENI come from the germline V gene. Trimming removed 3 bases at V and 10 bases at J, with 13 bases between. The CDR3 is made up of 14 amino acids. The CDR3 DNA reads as TGTGCCAGCTCACCCCCTGGCAGTACCTCACCCCTCCACTTT. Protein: CASSPPGSTSPLHF.

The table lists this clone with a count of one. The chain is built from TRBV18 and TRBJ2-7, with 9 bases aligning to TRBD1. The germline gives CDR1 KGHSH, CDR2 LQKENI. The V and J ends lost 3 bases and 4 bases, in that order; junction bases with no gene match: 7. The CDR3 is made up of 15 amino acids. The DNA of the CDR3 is TGTGCCAGCTCACCCGGGACAGGGATTTCATACGAGCAGTACTTC. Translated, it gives CASSPGTGISYEQYF.

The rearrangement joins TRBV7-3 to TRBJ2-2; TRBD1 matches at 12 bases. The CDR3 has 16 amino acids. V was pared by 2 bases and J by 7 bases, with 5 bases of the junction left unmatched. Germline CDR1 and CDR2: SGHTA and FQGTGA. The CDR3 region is CASSLPGQGAFGELFF. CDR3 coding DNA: TGTGCCAGCAGCTTACCGGGACAGGGGGCTTTCGGGGAGCTGTTTTTT.

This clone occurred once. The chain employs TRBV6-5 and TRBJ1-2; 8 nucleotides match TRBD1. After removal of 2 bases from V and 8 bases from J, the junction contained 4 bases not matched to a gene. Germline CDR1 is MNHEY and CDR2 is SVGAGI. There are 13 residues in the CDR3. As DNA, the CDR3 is TGTGCCAGCAGTTACCCCGACAGGGGAGGCTACACCTTC. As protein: CASSYPDRGGYTF.

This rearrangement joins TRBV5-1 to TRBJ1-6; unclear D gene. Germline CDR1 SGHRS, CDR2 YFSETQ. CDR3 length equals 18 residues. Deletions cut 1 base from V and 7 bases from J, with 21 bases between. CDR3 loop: CASSLSKVGSGGNSPLHF. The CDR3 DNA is TGCGCCAGCAGCTTGAGCAAAGTAGGTTCGGGAGGCAATTCACCCCTCCACTTT.

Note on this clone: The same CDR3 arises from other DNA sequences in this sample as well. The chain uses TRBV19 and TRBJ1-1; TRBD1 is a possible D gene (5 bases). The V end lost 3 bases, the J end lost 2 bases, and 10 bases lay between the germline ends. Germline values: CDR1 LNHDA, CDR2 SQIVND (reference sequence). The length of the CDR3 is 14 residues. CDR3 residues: CASSIGGGNTEAFF. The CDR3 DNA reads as TGTGCCAGTAGTATCGGGGGGGGAAACACTGAAGCTTTCTTT.

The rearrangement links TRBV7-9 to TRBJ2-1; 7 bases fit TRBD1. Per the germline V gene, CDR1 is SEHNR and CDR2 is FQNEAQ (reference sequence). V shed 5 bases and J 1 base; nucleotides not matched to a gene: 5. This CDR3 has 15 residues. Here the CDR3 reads CASSLGTASYNEQFF. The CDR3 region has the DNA TGTGCCAGCAGCCTCGGGACAGCGTCCTACAATGAGCAGTTCTTC.

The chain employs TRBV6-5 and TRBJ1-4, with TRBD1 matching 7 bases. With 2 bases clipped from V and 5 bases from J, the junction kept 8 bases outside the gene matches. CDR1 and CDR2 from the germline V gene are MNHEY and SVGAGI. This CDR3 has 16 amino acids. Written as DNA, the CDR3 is TGTGCCAGCAGTTACCGTTTAGGCAGGGGGAATGAAAAACTGTTTTTT. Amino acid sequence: CASSYRLGRGNEKLFF.

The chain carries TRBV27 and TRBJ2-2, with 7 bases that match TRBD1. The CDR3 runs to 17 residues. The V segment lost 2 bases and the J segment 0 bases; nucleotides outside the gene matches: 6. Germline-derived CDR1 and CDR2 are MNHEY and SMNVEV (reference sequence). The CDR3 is CASSLRYDRANTGELFF. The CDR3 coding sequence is TGTGCCAGCAGTTTACGCTACGACAGGGCGAACACCGGGGAGCTGTTTTTT.

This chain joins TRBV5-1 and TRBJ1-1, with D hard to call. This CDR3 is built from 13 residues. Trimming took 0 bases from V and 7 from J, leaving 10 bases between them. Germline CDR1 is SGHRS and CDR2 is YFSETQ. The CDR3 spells CASSLGVNFEAFF. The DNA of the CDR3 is TGCGCCAGCAGCTTGGGTGTAAACTTTGAAGCTTTCTTT.

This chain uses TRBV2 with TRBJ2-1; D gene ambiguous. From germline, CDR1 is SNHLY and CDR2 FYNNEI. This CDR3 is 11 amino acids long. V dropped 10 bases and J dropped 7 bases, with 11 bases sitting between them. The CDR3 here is CATFRVNEQFF. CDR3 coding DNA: TGTGCCACCTTCCGGGTGAATGAGCAGTTCTTC.